This TCR beta chain was identified during a study of technical replicates of blood from a handful of donors. Measured with immunoSEQ multiplex PCR; TCRdb has only the in-frame clones, and not every one. Of roughly 72,000 clones listed, 95% to 98% were seen once; the top ten hold roughly 0.35%. V gave up 2 bases and J gave up 0 bases, with 7 bases separating them. Germline values: CDR1 MNHNS, CDR2 SASEGT. This CDR3 is built from 14 residues. Input material: T cells isolated from PBMCs. This chain links TRBV6-1 with TRBJ1-1; unclear D gene. This receptor was obtained from a human donor in good health. The CDR3 spells CASSENIMNTEAFF. The CDR3 coding sequence is TGTGCCAGCAGTGAAAACATTATGAACACTGAAGCTTTCTTT.